This entry lists 5 T cell receptor beta chains sequenced from one sample in a study. TCRdb re-called the 5' RACE reads through MiXCR, storing one row per CDR3 protein. Counted here are 5,000 to 6,500 distinct CDR3 sequences, 55% to 70% occurring once; the ten biggest clones make up around 4%. The sample was tumor-infiltrating memory CD4+ T cells sorted from the breast tumor. Subset reported: memory CD4+ T cells, CD4+CD45RO+CD25-. These receptors came from a female donor with breast cancer.

The chain links TRBV12-3 or TRBV12-4 to TRBJ2-7; no clear D gene. CDR3 length equals 13 residues. V was shortened by 2 bases and J by 3 bases, with 8 bases between the two germline ends. Here the CDR3 DNA reads TGTGCCAGCAGTTTAATGGCTGGCTACGAGCAGTACTTC. Translating it yields CASSLMAGYEQYF.

V is TRBV7-3 and J is TRBJ2-3; D not certain. Germline V lookup: CDR1 SGHTA, CDR2 FQGTGA. The CDR3 covers 13 residues. V was cut by 4 bases and J by 4 bases, with 9 bases left in between. This CDR3 is CASSSGRPDTQYF. CDR3 coding DNA: TGTGCCAGCAGCTCTGGGCGCCCAGATACGCAGTATTTT.

The chain is built from TRBV9 and TRBJ2-3; D remains ambiguous. Germline values: CDR1 SGDLS, CDR2 YYNGEE. This CDR3 has 12 amino acids. V lost 4 bases to trimming and J lost 1 base, with 4 bases between them. The CDR3 reads CASSTRTDTQYF. The CDR3 coding sequence is TGTGCCAGCAGCACCCGCACAGATACGCAGTATTTT.

The chain joins TRBV12-3 or TRBV12-4 to TRBJ2-1; weak D call: TRBD2 (5 bases). The CDR3 spans 12 residues. Deletions cut 5 bases from V and 9 bases from J, with 11 bases between. This CDR3 reads CASSILASEQFF. CDR3 sequence (DNA): TGTGCCAGCAGTATCCTAGCCAGTGAGCAGTTCTTC.

In its sample, this clonotype was seen a few times. The CDR3: CSARVMAANTEAFF. CDR3 bases: TGCAGTGCTAGAGTTATGGCCGCGAACACTGAAGCTTTCTTT. This chain connects TRBV20-1 to TRBJ1-1; D is unclear. The CDR3 runs 14 residues. V was clipped by 1 base and J by 1 base, with 10 bases between them. Germline V CDR1 and CDR2: DFQATT, SNEGSKA (reference sequence).